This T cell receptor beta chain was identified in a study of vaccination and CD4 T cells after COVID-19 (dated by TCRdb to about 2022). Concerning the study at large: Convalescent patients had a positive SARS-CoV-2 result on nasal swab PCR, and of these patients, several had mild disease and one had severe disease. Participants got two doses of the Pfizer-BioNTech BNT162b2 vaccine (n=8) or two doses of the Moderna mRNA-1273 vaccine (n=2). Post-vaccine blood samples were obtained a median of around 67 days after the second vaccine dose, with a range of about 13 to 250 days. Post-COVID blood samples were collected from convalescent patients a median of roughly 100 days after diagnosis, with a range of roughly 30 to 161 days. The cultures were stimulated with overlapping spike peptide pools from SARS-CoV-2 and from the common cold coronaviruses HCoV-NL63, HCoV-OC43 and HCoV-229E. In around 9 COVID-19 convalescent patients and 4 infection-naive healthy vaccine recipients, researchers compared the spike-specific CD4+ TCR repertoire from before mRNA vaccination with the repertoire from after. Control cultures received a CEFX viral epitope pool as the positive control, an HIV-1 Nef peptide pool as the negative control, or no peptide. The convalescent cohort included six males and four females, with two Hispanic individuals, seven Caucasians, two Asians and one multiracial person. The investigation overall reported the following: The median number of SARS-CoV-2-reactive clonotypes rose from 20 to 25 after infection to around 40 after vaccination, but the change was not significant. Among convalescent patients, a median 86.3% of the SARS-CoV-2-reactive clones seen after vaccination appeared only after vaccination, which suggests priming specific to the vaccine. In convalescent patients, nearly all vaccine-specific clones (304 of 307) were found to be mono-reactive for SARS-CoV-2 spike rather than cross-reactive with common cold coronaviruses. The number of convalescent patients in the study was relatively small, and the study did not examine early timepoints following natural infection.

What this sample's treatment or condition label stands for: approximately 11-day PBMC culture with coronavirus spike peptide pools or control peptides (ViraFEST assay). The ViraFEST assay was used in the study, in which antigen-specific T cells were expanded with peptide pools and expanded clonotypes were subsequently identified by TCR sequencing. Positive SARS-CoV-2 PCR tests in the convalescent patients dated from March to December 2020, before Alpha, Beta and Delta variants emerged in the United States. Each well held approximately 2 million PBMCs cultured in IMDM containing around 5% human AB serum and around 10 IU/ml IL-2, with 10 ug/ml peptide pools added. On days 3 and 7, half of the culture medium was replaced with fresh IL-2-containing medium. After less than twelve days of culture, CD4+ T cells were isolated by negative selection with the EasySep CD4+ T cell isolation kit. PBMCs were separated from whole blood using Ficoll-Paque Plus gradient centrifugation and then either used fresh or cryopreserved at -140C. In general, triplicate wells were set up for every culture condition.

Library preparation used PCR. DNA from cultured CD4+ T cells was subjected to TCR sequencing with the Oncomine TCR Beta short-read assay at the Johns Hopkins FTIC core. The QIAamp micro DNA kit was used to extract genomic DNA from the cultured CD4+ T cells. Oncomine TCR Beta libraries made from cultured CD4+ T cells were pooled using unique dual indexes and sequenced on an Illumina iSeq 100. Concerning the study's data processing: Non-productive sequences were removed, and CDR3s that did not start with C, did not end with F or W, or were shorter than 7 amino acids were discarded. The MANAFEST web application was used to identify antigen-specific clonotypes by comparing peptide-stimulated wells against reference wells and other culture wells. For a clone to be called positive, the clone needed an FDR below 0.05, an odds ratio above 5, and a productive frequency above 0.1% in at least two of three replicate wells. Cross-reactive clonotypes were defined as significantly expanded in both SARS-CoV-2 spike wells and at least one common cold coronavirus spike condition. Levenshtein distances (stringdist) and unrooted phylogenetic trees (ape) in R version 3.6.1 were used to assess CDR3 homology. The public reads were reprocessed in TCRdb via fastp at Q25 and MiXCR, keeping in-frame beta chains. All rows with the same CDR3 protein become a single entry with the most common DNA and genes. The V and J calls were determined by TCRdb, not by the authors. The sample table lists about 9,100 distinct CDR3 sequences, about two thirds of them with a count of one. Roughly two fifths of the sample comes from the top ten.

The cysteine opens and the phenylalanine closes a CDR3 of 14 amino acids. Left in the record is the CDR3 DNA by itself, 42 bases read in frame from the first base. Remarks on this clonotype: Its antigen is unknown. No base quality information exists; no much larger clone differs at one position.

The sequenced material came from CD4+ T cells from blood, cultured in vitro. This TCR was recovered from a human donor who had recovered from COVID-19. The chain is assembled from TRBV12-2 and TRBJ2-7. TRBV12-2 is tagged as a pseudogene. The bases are TGTGCAAGTCGCTTAGCAACGCGGTCCTACGAGCAGTACTTC. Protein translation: CASRLATRSYEQYF.